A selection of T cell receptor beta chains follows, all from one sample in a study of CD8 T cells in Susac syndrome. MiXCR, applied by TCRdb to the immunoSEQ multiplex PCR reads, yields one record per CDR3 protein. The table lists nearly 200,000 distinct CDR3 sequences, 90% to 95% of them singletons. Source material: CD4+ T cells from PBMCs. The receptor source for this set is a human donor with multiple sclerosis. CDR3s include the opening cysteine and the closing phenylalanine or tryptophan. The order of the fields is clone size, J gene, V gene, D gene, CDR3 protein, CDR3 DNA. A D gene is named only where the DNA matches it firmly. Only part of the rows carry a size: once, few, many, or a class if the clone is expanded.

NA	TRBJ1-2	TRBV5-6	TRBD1	CASSLGQGWIYGYTF	TGTGCCAGCAGCCTAGGACAGGGCTGGATCTATGGCTACACCTTC
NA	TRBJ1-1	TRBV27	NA	CASSFRTNTEAFF	TGTGCCAGCAGTTTCCGGACGAACACTGAAGCTTTCTTT
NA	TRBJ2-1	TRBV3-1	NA	CASSQPWGKAYNEQFF	TGTGCCAGCAGCCAACCGTGGGGGAAGGCCTACAATGAGCAGTTCTTC
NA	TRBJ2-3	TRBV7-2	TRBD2	CASRLLAGGTDTQYF	TGTGCCAGCAGGTTACTAGCGGGGGGAACAGATACGCAGTATTTT
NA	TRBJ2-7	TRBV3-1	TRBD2	CASSQIVAGGEQYF	TGTGCCAGCAGCCAAATCGTAGCGGGAGGAGAGCAGTACTTC
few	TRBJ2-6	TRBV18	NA	CASSPSSSGANVLTF	TGTGCCAGCTCACCATCTTCCTCTGGGGCCAACGTCCTGACTTTC
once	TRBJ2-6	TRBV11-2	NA	CASSSIGGGLGANVLTF	TGTGCCAGCAGCTCCATAGGTGGAGGACTCGGGGCCAACGTCCTGACTTTC
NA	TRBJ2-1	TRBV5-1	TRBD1	CASSPGQVENEQFF	TGCGCCAGCAGCCCCGGACAGGTAGAAAATGAGCAGTTCTTC
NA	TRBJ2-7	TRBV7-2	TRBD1	CASSLADRYEQYF	TGTGCCAGCAGCTTAGCGGACAGGTACGAGCAGTACTTC
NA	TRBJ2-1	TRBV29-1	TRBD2	CSVCLAGGAPIAFF	TGCAGCGTTTGTCTAGCGGGAGGGGCCCCTATCGCGTTCTTC
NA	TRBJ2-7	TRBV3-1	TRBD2	CASSQKLAGGYEQYF	TGTGCCAGCAGCCAAAAACTAGCGGGGGGCTACGAGCAGTACTTC
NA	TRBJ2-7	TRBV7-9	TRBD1	CASSPQTGTGEQYF	TGTGCCAGCAGCCCTCAGACAGGGACAGGCGAGCAGTACTTC
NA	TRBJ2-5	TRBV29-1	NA	CSGLGIQETQYF	TGCAGCGGCCTCGGGATCCAAGAGACCCAGTACTTC
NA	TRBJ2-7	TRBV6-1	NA	CASSPWGVGDPYEQYF	TGTGCCAGCAGTCCATGGGGTGTAGGGGACCCCTACGAGCAGTACTTC
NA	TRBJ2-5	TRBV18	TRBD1	CASSPRRDSQTQYF	TGTGCCAGCTCACCTCGTCGGGACAGCCAGACCCAGTACTTC
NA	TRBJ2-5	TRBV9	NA	CASSPRTGRGETQYF	TGTGCCAGCAGCCCCCGGACAGGGAGGGGAGAGACCCAGTACTTC
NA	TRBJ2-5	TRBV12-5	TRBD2	CASGLLLAGGPKTQYF	TGTGCTAGTGGTTTACTCCTAGCGGGAGGGCCGAAGACCCAGTACTTC
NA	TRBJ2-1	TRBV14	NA	CASSQATGWGHNEQFF	TGTGCCAGCAGCCAAGCTACAGGGTGGGGCCACAATGAGCAGTTCTTC
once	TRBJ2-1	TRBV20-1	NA	CSAMRASSYNEQFF	TGCAGTGCCATGAGGGCCAGCTCCTACAATGAGCAGTTCTTC
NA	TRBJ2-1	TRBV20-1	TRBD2	CSARTSGSPNEQFF	TGCAGTGCTAGGACTAGCGGGAGTCCCAATGAGCAGTTCTTC
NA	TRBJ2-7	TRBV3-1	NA	CASSQVRITSPNEQYF	TGTGCCAGCAGCCAAGTGCGTATCACTAGCCCCAACGAGCAGTACTTC
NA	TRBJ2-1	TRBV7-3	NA	CASSSRVSYNEQFF	TGTGCCAGCAGCTCCCGGGTGTCCTACAATGAGCAGTTCTTC
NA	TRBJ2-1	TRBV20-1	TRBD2	CSVRLYSGNEQFF	TGCAGTGTGAGGCTGTATAGCGGGAATGAGCAGTTCTTC
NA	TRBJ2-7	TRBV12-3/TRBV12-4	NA	CASSPQEGTRGQYF	TGTGCCAGCAGCCCGCAGGAGGGGACGCGCGGGCAGTACTTC
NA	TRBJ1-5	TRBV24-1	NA	CATSDEEGAGNQPQHF	TGTGCCACCAGTGATGAAGAAGGGGCCGGCAATCAGCCCCAGCATTTT
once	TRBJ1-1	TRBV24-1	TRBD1	CATSDKNDRAEAFF	TGTGCCACCAGTGACAAAAATGACAGGGCTGAAGCTTTCTTT
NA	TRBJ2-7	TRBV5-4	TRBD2	CASSLAGGTGEQYF	TGTGCCAGCAGCTTAGCGGGAGGAACGGGCGAGCAGTACTTC
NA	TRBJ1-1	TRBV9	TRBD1	CASGGQQNTEAFF	TGTGCCAGCGGGGGACAGCAGAACACTGAAGCTTTCTTT
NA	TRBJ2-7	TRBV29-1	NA	CSVEVAYEQYF	TGCAGCGTTGAAGTAGCCTACGAGCAGTACTTC
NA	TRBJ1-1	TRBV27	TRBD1	CASSLRGGRNTEAFF	TGTGCCAGCAGTTTAAGAGGGGGCAGGAACACTGAAGCTTTCTTT
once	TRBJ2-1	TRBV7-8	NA	CASSLSRVSNEQFF	TGTGCCAGCAGCTTATCTCGGGTTTCCAATGAGCAGTTCTTC
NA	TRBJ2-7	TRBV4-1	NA	CASSQEWRGDYYEQYF	TGCGCCAGCAGCCAAGAATGGAGGGGTGACTACTACGAGCAGTACTTC
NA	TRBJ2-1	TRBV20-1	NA	CSARSPGGAYDEQFF	TGCAGTGCTAGATCCCCAGGGGGGGCCTATGATGAGCAGTTCTTC
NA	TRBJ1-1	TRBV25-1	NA	CASRIGTSSLKTEAFF	TGTGCCAGCAGGATTGGGACGAGTTCTCTCAAAACTGAAGCTTTCTTT
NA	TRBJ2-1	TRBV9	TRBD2	CASSAGLAGGYNEQFF	TGTGCCAGCAGCGCGGGGCTAGCGGGAGGCTACAATGAGCAGTTCTTC
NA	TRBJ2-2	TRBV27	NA	CASSLWGTGELFF	TGTGCCAGCAGTCTCTGGGGCACCGGGGAGCTGTTTTTT
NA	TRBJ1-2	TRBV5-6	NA	CASSPPLGAYYGYTF	TGTGCCAGCAGCCCGCCCCTAGGGGCTTACTATGGCTACACCTTC
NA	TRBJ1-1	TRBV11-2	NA	CASSPRVTGHQNTEAFF	TGTGCCAGCAGCCCCAGGGTTACGGGACACCAAAACACTGAAGCTTTCTTT
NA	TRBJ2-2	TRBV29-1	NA	CSASGQMGNTGELFF	TGCAGCGCCTCCGGGCAGATGGGGAACACCGGGGAGCTGTTTTTT
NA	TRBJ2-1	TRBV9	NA	CASSQAYYNEQFF	TGTGCCAGCAGTCAAGCCTATTACAATGAGCAGTTCTTC
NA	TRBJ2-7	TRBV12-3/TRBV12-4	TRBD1	CASSSSTGSYEQYF	TGTGCCAGCAGTTCCTCGACAGGGTCCTACGAGCAGTACTTC
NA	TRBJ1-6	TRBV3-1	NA	CASSQGLRGPRNSPLHF	TGTGCCAGCAGCCAAGGGCTTCGGGGCCCACGGAATTCACCCCTCCACTTT
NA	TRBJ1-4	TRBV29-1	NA	CSVEGGSEKLFF	TGCAGCGTTGAGGGTGGGAGTGAAAAACTGTTTTTT
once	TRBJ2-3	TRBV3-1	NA	CASSPLLAYSTDTQYF	TGTGCCAGCAGTCCACTTCTAGCGTACTCCACAGATACGCAGTATTTT
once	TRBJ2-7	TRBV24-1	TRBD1	CATSDWDRSLSYEQYF	TGTGCCACCAGTGATTGGGACAGATCCCTCTCCTACGAGCAGTACTTC
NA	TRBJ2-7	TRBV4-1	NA	CASSHARHEQYF	TGCGCCAGCAGCCACGCAAGGCACGAGCAGTACTTC
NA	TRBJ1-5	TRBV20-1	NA	CSAAGRQNQPQHF	TGCAGTGCGGCGGGACGGCAAAATCAGCCCCAGCATTTT
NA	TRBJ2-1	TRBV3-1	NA	CASSLISASNNEQFF	TGTGCCAGCAGCCTCATTTCAGCGTCTAACAATGAGCAGTTCTTC
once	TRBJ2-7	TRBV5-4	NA	CAMLGASPNVGSYEQYF	TGTGCCATGCTGGGGGCTAGCCCTAACGTTGGATCCTACGAGCAGTACTTC
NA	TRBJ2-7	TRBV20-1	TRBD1	CSALLTGGGYEQYF	TGCAGTGCTCTCTTGACAGGGGGTGGGTACGAGCAGTACTTC
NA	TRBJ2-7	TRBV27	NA	CASSSPRTAYEQYF	TGTGCCAGCAGTTCCCCCCGGACTGCCTACGAGCAGTACTTC
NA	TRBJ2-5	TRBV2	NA	CASHYQETQYF	TGTGCCAGTCACTACCAAGAGACCCAGTACTTC
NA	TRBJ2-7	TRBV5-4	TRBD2	CASSPAPTSGSYEQYF	TGTGCCAGCAGCCCCGCCCCGACTAGCGGGAGTTACGAGCAGTACTTC
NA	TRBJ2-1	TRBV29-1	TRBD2	CSDQGLAGTNEQFF	TGCAGCGACCAGGGACTAGCGGGGACCAATGAGCAGTTCTTC
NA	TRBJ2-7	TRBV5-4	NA	CASSHPTRSGEQYF	TGTGCCAGCAGCCACCCGACGAGGTCTGGCGAGCAGTACTTC